This is a list of T cell receptor beta chains from one sample in a study of CD8 T cells in Susac syndrome. TCRdb re-analysed the immunoSEQ multiplex PCR reads in MiXCR, keeping a single row per CDR3 protein. The data contain under 200,000 distinct CDR3 sequences, approximately 94% of them singletons. The sequenced sample was CD4+ T cells from PBMCs. Receptors originate from a human donor with Susac syndrome. The CDR3 runs from the conserved cysteine through the conserved F or W. Fields, in order: D gene, V gene, J gene, clone size, CDR3 length, CDR3 protein, CDR3 DNA. A D gene is named only where the DNA matches it firmly. Expanded clones get a size class; other rows say once, few or many, or leave the size out.

.	TRBV20-1	TRBJ2-5	.	14	CSARRRSFQETQYF	TGCAGTGCCAGACGTCGGAGCTTTCAAGAGACCCAGTACTTC
.	TRBV7-2	TRBJ2-3	.	13	CASTRQVTDTQYF	TGTGCCAGCACCCGACAGGTCACAGATACGCAGTATTTT
.	TRBV25-1	TRBJ1-3	.	14	CASSEWAVANTIYF	TGTGCCAGCAGTGAATGGGCAGTTGCAAACACCATATATTTT
.	TRBV28	TRBJ1-5	.	14	CASSLGRLNQPQHF	TGTGCCAGCAGTCTAGGACGGCTCAATCAGCCCCAGCATTTT
.	TRBV3-1	TRBJ2-7	.	15	CASSQVPAASYEQYF	TGTGCCAGCAGCCAAGTTCCAGCGGCCTCCTACGAGCAGTACTTC
TRBD1	TRBV15	TRBJ2-5	.	16	CATSRDLDRGEVTQYF	TGTGCCACCAGCAGAGATCTTGACAGGGGCGAGGTGACCCAGTACTTC
TRBD2	TRBV7-3	TRBJ2-1	.	18	CASSSVGGTSGGAGEQFF	TGTGCCAGCAGCTCGGTCGGCGGAACTAGCGGGGGGGCCGGTGAGCAGTTCTTC
TRBD2	TRBV30	TRBJ2-5	.	13	CAWRGAGGATQYF	TGTGCCTGGAGGGGAGCGGGAGGGGCGACCCAGTACTTC
TRBD2	TRBV29-1	TRBJ2-1	.	18	CSVEVPLAGGRVYNEQFF	TGCAGCGTTGAAGTGCCGCTAGCGGGGGGGCGGGTATACAATGAGCAGTTCTTC
.	TRBV5-6	TRBJ2-5	.	15	CASSLGLRGAETQYF	TGTGCCAGCAGCTTGGGTTTACGGGGGGCCGAGACCCAGTACTTC
.	TRBV15	TRBJ2-5	.	13	CATSRSGQETQYF	TGTGCCACCAGCAGATCAGGGCAAGAGACCCAGTACTTC
.	TRBV4-2	TRBJ2-6	.	20	CASSHPDRTGDSSGANVLTF	TGTGCCAGCAGCCACCCCGACAGGACGGGGGACAGCTCTGGGGCCAACGTCCTGACTTTC
TRBD1	TRBV7-8	TRBJ1-5	.	17	CASSLGLDRGGNQPQHF	TGTGCCAGCAGCTTAGGTCTGGACAGGGGAGGCAATCAGCCCCAGCATTTT
.	TRBV10-2	TRBJ2-7	.	13	CASSDPPQLKQYF	TGCGCCAGCAGTGATCCCCCTCAGCTGAAGCAGTACTTC
.	TRBV15	TRBJ2-6	once	17	CATSRPPRSSGANVLTF	TGTGCCACCAGCAGACCTCCCAGGAGCTCTGGGGCCAACGTCCTGACTTTC
.	TRBV18	TRBJ2-5	.	13	CASSSTAQETQYF	TGTGCCAGCTCATCGACAGCCCAAGAGACCCAGTACTTC
TRBD2	TRBV10-3	TRBJ2-5	.	16	CAISESVAGGRETQYF	TGTGCCATCAGTGAGTCTGTTGCGGGAGGGCGAGAGACCCAGTACTTC
TRBD2	TRBV28	TRBJ2-7	.	17	CASSPRLLAGVVHEQYF	TGTGCCAGCAGCCCCCGGCTACTAGCGGGAGTAGTCCACGAGCAGTACTTC
.	TRBV24-1	TRBJ1-3	.	12	CATSDFGNTIYF	TGTGCCACCAGTGATTTCGGTAACACCATATATTTT
TRBD1	TRBV20-1	TRBJ2-7	.	15	CSARDAGGKIYEQYF	TGCAGTGCTAGAGATGCAGGGGGCAAGATCTACGAGCAGTACTTC
.	TRBV30	TRBJ2-1	.	17	CAWSVMGVRTRHNEQFF	TGTGCCTGGAGTGTAATGGGGGTAAGGACCCGCCACAATGAGCAGTTCTTC
.	TRBV5-1	TRBJ2-5	.	14	CASSPTVSQETQYF	TGCGCCAGCAGTCCTACAGTGTCCCAAGAGACCCAGTACTTC
TRBD2	TRBV10-3	TRBJ2-1	.	15	CAISDRLAGAVEQFF	TGTGCCATCAGTGACAGACTAGCGGGAGCAGTGGAGCAGTTCTTC
.	TRBV6-2/TRBV6-3	TRBJ2-7	few	15	CASSYSIGALGEQYF	TGTGCCAGCAGTTACTCGATAGGAGCCTTAGGCGAGCAGTACTTC
.	TRBV7-2	TRBJ2-3	.	14	CASSLVRGTDTQYF	TGTGCCAGCAGCTTAGTGCGCGGCACAGATACGCAGTATTTT
.	TRBV28	TRBJ2-1	.	12	CASSLGRDEQFF	TGTGCCAGCAGCCTCGGACGGGATGAGCAGTTCTTC
.	TRBV29-1	TRBJ2-7	once	15	CSVRLSGRSPYEQYF	TGCAGCGTCCGACTTAGTGGGCGCAGCCCCTACGAGCAGTACTTC
TRBD1	TRBV7-9	TRBJ1-1	.	13	CASSLFNGQGHFF	TGTGCCAGCAGCTTATTCAATGGACAGGGGCATTTCTTT